Included here is one T cell receptor beta chain sequence, with context. What it binds is unknown. The sample is drawn from a study of cytomegalovirus exposure and HLA in healthy donors. Donors sampled were nominally healthy, though unrecorded immune exposures were likely. The PCR had 60 Vbeta and 13 Jbeta primers. Authors' data handling: A later analysis counted tens of millions of unique TCR beta chains, around 11 million shared. Clones were read by immunoSEQ multiplex PCR, and TCRdb kept only the in-frame ones, dropping some. V and J calls and clone size follow that table, whereas D and trimming were derived from the DNA. Counted here are about 90,000 clones, 65% to 85% occurring once; the ten biggest clones make up under 2.5%. Overall study findings and caveats: Most observed TCR sequences were rare, whereas some public TCRs were detected in many donors. TCR beta sequences numbering under 20,000 were associated with HLA alleles at 0.05 false discovery rate in a later analysis.

The receptor comes from a man aged 18-30 years in good health and CMV-seronegative. Input material: PBMCs.

The CDR3 DNA sequence: TGTGCCAGTAGTATAGCACAGAGCGGTGAAGCTTTCTTT. It yields the protein CASSIAQSGEAFF. The V gene is TRBV19, the J gene TRBJ1-1; no clear D. V lost 1 base and J lost 7, with 10 bases in between. There are 13 residues in the CDR3. The germline CDR1 and CDR2 sequences are LNHDA and SQIVND (reference sequence).